This TCR beta chain appears in the sequencing data of a study of vaccination effects on CD4 cells after COVID-19. Across the study: Following the second dose by a median of 72 days, the post-vaccine samples were obtained. Notes on the study in general: Pronounced clonal contraction occurred in clones induced by infection and by vaccine late after vaccination.

Note on this clone: The antigen is not known.

V shed 3 bases and J 2 bases; nucleotides not matched to a gene: 4. From germline, CDR1 is SGHRS and CDR2 YFSETQ. The CDR3 spans 15 residues. Expansion with viral peptide pools was applied to antigen-specific CD4+ T cells by the ViraFEST assay prior to sequencing. A roughly 11-day culture period preceded the isolation of CD4+ T cells. Two doses of either BNT162b2 or mRNA-1273 were given to each participant. Half of the medium was exchanged for IL-2 medium on both days 3 and 7. TCRdb keeps only in-frame clones here, not all; method: immunoSEQ multiplex PCR. The data show around 65,000 clones, around 73% seen once.

V usage is TRBV5-1 and J usage is TRBJ2-1; 8 bases line up with TRBD1. This receptor was obtained from a human donor who received a COVID-19 vaccine. The sequencing here drew on CD4+ T cells from PBMCs cultured with HCoV-229E spike peptides, taken after COVID-19 vaccination. The CDR3 sequence: CASSYSGQAYNEQFF. The DNA for the CDR3 is TGCGCCAGCAGCTACTCGGGACAGGCCTACAATGAGCAGTTCTTC.